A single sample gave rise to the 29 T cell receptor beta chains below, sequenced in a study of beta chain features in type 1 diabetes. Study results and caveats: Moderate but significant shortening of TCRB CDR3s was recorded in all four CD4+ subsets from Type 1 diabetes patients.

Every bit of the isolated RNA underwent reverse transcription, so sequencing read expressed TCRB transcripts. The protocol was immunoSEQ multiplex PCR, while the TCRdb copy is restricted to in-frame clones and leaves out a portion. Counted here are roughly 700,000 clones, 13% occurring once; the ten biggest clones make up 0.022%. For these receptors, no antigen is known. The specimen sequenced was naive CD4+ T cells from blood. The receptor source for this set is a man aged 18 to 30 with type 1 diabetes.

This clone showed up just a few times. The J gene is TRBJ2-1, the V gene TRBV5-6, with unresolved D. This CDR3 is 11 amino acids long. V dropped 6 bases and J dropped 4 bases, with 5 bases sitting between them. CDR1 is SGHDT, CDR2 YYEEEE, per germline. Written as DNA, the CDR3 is TGTGCCAGCAAAGGATACAATGAGCAGTTCTTC. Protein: CASKGYNEQFF.

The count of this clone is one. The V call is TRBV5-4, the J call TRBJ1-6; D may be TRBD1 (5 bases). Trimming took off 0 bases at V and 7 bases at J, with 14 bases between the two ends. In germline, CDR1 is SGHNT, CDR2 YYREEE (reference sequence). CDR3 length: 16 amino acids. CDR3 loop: CASSLVPTGGNSPLHF. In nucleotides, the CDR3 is TGTGCCAGCAGCTTGGTACCTACGGGGGGGAATTCACCCCTCCACTTT.

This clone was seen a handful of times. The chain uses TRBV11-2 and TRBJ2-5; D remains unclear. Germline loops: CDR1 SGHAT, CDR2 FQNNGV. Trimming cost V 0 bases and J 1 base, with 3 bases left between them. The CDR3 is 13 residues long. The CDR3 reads CASSLDFQETQYF. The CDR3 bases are TGTGCCAGCAGCTTAGACTTCCAAGAGACCCAGTACTTC. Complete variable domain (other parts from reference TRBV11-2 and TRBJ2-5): EAGVAQSPRYKIIEKRQSVAFWCNPISGHATLYWYQQILGQGPKLLIQFQNNGVVDDSQLPKDRFSAERLKGVDSTLKIQPAKLEDSAVYLCASSLDFQETQYFGPGTRLLVL.

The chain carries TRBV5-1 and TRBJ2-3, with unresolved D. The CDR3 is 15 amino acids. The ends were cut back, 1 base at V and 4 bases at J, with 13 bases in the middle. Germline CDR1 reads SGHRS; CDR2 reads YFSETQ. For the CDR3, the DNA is TGCGCCAGCAGCTTGATCCCCGCTGGCGCAGATACGCAGTATTTT. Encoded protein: CASSLIPAGADTQYF.

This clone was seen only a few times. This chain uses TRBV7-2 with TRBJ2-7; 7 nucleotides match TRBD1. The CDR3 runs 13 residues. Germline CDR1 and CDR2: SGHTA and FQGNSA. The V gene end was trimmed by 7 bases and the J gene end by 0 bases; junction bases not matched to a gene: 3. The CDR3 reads CASNQGDSYEQYF. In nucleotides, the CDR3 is TGTGCCAGCAACCAGGGGGACTCCTACGAGCAGTACTTC. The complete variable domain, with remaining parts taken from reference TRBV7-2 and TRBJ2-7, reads GAGVSQSPSNKVTEKGKDVELRCDPISGHTALYWYRQSLGQGLEFLIYFQGNSAPDKSGLPSDRFSAERTGGSVSTLTIQRTQQEDSAVYLCASNQGDSYEQYFGPGTRLTVT.

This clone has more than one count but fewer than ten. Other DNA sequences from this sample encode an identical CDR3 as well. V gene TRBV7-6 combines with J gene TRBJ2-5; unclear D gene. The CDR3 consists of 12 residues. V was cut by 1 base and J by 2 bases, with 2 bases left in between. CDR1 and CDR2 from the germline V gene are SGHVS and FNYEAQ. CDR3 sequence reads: CASSLGQETQYF. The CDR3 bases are TGTGCCAGCAGCTTAGGACAAGAGACCCAGTACTTC.

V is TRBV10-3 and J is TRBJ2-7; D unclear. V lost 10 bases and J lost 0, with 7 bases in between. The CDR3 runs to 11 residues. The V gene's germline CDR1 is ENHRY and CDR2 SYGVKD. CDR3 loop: CATQNSYEQYF. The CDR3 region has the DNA TGTGCCACCCAAAACTCCTACGAGCAGTACTTC.

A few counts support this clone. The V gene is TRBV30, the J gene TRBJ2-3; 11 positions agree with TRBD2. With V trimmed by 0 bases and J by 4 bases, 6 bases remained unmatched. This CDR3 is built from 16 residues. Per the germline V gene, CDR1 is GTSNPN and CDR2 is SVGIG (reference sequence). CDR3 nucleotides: TGTGCCTGGAGTGTATTAGCGGGGGGGACCCCAGATACGCAGTATTTT. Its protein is CAWSVLAGGTPDTQYF.

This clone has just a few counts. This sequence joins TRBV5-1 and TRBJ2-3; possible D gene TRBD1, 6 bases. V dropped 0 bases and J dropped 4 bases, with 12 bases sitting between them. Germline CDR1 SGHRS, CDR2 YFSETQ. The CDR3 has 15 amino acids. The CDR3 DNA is TGCGCCAGCAGCTTGGCGGGACACGAGTCAGATACGCAGTATTTT. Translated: CASSLAGHESDTQYF.

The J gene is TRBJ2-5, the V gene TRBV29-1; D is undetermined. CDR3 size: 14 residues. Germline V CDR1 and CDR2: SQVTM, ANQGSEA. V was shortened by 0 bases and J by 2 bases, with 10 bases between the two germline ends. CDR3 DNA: TGCAGCGTTGAAGATGTGCCAGCACAAGAGACCCAGTACTTC. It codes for CSVEDVPAQETQYF.

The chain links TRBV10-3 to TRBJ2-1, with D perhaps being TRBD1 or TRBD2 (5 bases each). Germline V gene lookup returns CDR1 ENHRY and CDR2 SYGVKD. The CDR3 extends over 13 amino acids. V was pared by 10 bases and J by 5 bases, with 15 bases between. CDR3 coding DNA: TGTGCCAGCAGGGACGGACGGAACAATGAGCAGTTCTTC. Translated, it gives CASRDGRNNEQFF.

CDR3: CASSLYSGTGMAYEQYF. CDR3 DNA: TGTGCCAGCAGTTTATACTCCGGGACAGGGATGGCCTACGAGCAGTACTTC. This chain joins TRBV28 and TRBJ2-7; 9 bases line up with TRBD1. The CDR3 has 17 residues. Germline V gene sequence: CDR1 MDHEN, CDR2 SYDVKM. With 1 base clipped from V and 2 bases from J, the junction kept 9 bases outside the gene matches. Drawing the rest from reference TRBV28 and TRBJ2-7, the complete variable domain is DVKVTQSSRYLVKRTGEKVFLECVQDMDHENMFWYRQDPGLGLRLIYFSYDVKMKEKGDIPEGYSVSREKKERFSLILESASTNQTSMYLCASSLYSGTGMAYEQYFGPGTRLTVT.

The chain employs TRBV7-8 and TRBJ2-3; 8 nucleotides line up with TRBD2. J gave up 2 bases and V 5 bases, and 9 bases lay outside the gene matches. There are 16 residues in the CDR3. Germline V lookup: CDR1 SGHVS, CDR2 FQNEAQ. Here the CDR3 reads CASSALLAEVTDTQYF. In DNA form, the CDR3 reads TGTGCCAGCAGCGCTCTACTAGCGGAGGTCACAGATACGCAGTATTTT.

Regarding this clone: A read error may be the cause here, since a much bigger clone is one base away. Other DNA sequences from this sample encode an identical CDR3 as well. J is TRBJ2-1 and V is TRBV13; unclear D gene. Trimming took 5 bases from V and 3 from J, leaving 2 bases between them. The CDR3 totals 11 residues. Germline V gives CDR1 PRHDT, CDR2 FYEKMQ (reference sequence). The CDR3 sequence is CASSRYNEQFF. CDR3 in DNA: TGTGCCAGCAGCCGCTACAATGAGCAGTTCTTC.

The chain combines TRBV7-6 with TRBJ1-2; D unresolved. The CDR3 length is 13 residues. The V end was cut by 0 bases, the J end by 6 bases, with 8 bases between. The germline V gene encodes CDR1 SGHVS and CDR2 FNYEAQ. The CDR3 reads CASSLAGSDGYTF. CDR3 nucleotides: TGTGCCAGCAGCTTAGCAGGGTCGGATGGCTACACCTTC.

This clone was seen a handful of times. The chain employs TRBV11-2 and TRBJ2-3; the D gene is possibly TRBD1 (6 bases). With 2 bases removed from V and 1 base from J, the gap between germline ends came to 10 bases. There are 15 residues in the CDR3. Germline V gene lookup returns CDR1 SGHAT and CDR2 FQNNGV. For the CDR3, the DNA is TGTGCCAGCAGCTTACCGGACAGAGGCACAGATACGCAGTATTTT. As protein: CASSLPDRGTDTQYF.

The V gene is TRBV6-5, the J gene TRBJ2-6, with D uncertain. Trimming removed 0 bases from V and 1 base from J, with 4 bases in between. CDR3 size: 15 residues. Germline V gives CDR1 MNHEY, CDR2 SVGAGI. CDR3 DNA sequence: TGTGCCAGCAGTTACTCGATATCTGGGGCCAACGTCCTGACTTTC. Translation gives CASSYSISGANVLTF.

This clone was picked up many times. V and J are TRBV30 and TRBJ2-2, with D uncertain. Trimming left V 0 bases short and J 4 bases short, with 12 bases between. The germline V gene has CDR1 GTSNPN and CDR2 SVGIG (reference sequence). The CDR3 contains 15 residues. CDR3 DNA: TGTGCCTGGAGTGTCACGAGGAGTGCCACCGGGGAGCTGTTTTTT. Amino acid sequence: CAWSVTRSATGELFF. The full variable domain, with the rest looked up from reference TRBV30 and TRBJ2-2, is SQTIHQWPATLVQPVGSPLSLECTVEGTSNPNLYWYRQAAGRGLQLLFYSVGIGQISSEVPQNLSASRPQDRQFILSSKKLLLSDSGFYLCAWSVTRSATGELFFGEGSRLTVL.

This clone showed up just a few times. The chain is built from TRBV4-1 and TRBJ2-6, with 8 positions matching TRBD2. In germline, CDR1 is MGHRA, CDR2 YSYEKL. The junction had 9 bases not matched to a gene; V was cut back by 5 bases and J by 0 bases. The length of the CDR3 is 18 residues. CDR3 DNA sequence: TGCGCCAGCAGCTTAGGACTAGCCCGCAGCTCTGGGGCCAACGTCCTGACTTTC. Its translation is CASSLGLARSSGANVLTF.

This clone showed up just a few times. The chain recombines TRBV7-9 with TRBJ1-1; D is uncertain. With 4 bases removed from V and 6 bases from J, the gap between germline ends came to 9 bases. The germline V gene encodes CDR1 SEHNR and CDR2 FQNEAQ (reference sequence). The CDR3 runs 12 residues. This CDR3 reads CASSSGRPEAFF. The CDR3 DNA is TGTGCCAGCAGCTCCGGACGGCCTGAAGCTTTCTTT. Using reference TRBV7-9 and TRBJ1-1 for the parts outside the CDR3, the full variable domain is DTGVSQNPRHKITKRGQNVTFRCDPISEHNRLYWYRQTLGQGPEFLTYFQNEAQLEKSRLLSDRFSAERPKGSFSTLEIQRTEQGDSAMYLCASSSGRPEAFFGQGTRLTVV.

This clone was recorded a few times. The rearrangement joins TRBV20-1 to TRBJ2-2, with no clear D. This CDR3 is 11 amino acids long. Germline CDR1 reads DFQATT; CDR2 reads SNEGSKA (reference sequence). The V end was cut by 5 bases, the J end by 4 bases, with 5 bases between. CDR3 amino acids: CSAFLTGELFF. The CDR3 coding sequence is TGCAGTGCTTTCCTCACCGGGGAGCTGTTTTTT.

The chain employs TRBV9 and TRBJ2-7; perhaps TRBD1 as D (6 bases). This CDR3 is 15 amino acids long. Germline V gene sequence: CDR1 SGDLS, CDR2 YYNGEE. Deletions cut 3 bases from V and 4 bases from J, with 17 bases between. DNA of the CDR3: TGTGCCAGCAGCGCCCACGAAGGACAGAAATACGAGCAGTACTTC. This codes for CASSAHEGQKYEQYF.

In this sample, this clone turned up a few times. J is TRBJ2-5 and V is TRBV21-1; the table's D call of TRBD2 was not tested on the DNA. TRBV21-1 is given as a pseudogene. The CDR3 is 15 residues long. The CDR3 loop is CASTVKEADEETQYF. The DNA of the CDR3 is TGTGCCAGCACCGTCAAGGAGGCAGATGAAGAGACCCAGTACTTC.

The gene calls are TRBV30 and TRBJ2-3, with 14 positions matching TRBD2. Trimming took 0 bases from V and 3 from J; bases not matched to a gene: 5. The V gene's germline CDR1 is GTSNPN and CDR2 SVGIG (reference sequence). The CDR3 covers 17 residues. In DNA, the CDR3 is TGTGCCTGGAGTGTATTAAGGACTAGCGGGGGGACAGATACGCAGTATTTT. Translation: CAWSVLRTSGGTDTQYF.

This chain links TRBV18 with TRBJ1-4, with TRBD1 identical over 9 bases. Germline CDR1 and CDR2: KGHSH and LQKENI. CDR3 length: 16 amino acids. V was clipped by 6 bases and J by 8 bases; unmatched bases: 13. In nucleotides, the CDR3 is TGTGCCAGCTCTCGAACTCCGGGACAGGGAGGCGAAAAACTGTTTTTT. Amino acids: CASSRTPGQGGEKLFF. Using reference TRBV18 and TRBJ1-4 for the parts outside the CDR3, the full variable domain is NAGVMQNPRHLVRRRGQEARLRCSPMKGHSHVYWYRQLPEEGLKFMVYLQKENIIDESGMPKERFSAEFPKEGPSILRIQQVVRGDSAAYFCASSRTPGQGGEKLFFGSGTQLSVL.

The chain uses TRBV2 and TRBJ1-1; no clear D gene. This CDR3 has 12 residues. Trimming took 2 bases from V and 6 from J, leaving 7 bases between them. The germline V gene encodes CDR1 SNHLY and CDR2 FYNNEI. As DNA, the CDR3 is TGTGCCAGCAGTGAAATAGGTCCTGAAGCTTTCTTT. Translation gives CASSEIGPEAFF.

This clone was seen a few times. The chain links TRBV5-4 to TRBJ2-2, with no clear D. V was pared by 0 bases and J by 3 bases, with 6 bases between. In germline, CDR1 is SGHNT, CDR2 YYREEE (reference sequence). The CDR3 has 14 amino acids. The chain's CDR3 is CASSLATYTGELFF. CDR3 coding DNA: TGTGCCAGCAGCTTGGCCACCTACACCGGGGAGCTGTTTTTT.

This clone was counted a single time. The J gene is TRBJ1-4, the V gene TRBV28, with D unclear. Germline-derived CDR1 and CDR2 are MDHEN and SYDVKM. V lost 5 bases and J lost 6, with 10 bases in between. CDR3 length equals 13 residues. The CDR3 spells CASSPFVDEKLFF. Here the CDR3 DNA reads TGTGCCAGCAGTCCTTTTGTCGATGAAAAACTGTTTTTT.

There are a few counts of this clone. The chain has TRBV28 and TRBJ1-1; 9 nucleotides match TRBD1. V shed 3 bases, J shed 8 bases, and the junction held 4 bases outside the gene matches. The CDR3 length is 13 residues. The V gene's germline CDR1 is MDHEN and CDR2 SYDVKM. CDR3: CASSFGTGREAFF. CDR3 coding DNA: TGTGCCAGCAGTTTCGGGACAGGGAGGGAAGCTTTCTTT.